These 30 T cell receptor beta chains were sequenced from one sample in a study of blood T cell repertoires in COVID-19. The table came from immunoSEQ multiplex PCR; TCRdb's copy has only in-frame clones and leaves some out. The sample shows about 170,000 clones, approximately 87% of them seen only once. The sample consisted of PBMCs or T cells enriched from blood (not recorded which). The receptors were gathered from a woman aged 45-65 years who had recovered from COVID-19.

Ten or more counts support this clone. This sequence joins TRBV20-1 and TRBJ1-2; D not resolved. The length of the CDR3 is 9 residues. Trimming pared 6 bases from V and 8 bases from J, leaving 7 bases between. The germline CDR1 and CDR2 sequences are DFQATT and SNEGSKA (reference sequence). The CDR3 spells CSATGGYTF. The CDR3 nucleotides are TGCAGTGCAACGGGAGGCTACACCTTC.

The CDR3 spells CASSLWDREDQPQHF. CDR3 bases: TGTGCCAGCAGCTTATGGGACAGGGAGGATCAGCCCCAGCATTTT. The chain uses TRBV5-6 and TRBJ1-5; 9 nucleotides agree with TRBD1. Germline V lookup: CDR1 SGHDT, CDR2 YYEEEE. V was pared by 2 bases and J by 5 bases, with 5 bases of the junction left unmatched. This CDR3 is built from 15 residues.

The chain links TRBV6-5 to TRBJ1-5, with D possibly TRBD1 on 5 matching bases. Germline lookup yields CDR1 MNHEY and CDR2 SVGAGI. The CDR3 has 15 residues. V was shortened by 6 bases and J by 0 bases, with 12 bases between the two germline ends. CDR3 in amino acids: CASSLRGGSNQPQHF. The DNA of the CDR3 is TGTGCCAGCAGCCTGCGCGGGGGTAGCAATCAGCCCCAGCATTTT.

This clone was observed a few times. The chain uses TRBV10-1 and TRBJ1-1; D perhaps matches TRBD1 (6 bases). The germline gives CDR1 WNHNN, CDR2 SYGVQD (reference sequence). V was clipped by 8 bases and J by 0 bases, with 10 bases between them. This CDR3 contains 13 residues. This chain's CDR3 is CASQGTVNTEAFF. The CDR3 nucleotides are TGCGCCAGCCAGGGGACGGTGAACACTGAAGCTTTCTTT.

The chain carries TRBV19 and TRBJ1-3, with D possibly TRBD1 on 6 matching bases. Germline values: CDR1 LNHDA, CDR2 SQIVND (reference sequence). The ends were cut back, 9 bases at V and 0 bases at J, with 18 bases in the middle. The CDR3 runs to 16 residues. The CDR3 DNA reads as TGTGCCAGCCGGGCAGGGGATTATCGCTCTGGAAACACCATATATTTT. Amino acid sequence: CASRAGDYRSGNTIYF. Full variable domain (outside the CDR3, taken from reference TRBV19 and TRBJ1-3): DGGITQSPKYLFRKEGQNVTLSCEQNLNHDAMYWYRQDPGQGLRLIYYSQIVNDFQKGDIAEGYSVSREKKESFPLTVTSAQKNPTAFYLCASRAGDYRSGNTIYFGEGSWLTVV.

This chain links TRBV5-6 with TRBJ2-3; the match to TRBD2 covers 11 bases. Per the germline V gene, CDR1 is SGHDT and CDR2 is YYEEEE. This CDR3 has 14 amino acids. V lost 3 bases and J lost 5; bases outside the gene matches: 2. This CDR3 reads CASSWGTSGDTQYF. The CDR3 DNA sequence: TGTGCCAGCAGCTGGGGGACTAGCGGAGATACGCAGTATTTT.

The rearrangement uses TRBV9 and TRBJ1-2; D remains unclear. V was clipped by 4 bases and J by 8 bases, with 21 bases between them. Germline-derived CDR1 and CDR2 are SGDLS and YYNGEE. CDR3 size: 15 residues. CDR3 sequence: CASSPSGGEERGYTF. The DNA for the CDR3 is TGTGCCAGCAGCCCGAGCGGTGGGGAGGAAAGGGGCTACACCTTC.

This clone was observed a single time. The rearrangement joins TRBV7-2 to TRBJ1-2; perhaps TRBD1 as D (5 bases). The V gene lost 5 bases and the J gene lost 3 bases, with 13 bases spanning the gap. The germline V gene has CDR1 SGHTA and CDR2 FQGNSA. The CDR3 length is 14 residues. The CDR3 sequence is CASSPGRVDYGYTF. CDR3 in DNA: TGTGCCAGCAGCCCGGGCAGGGTTGACTATGGCTACACCTTC. Drawing the rest from reference TRBV7-2 and TRBJ1-2, the complete variable domain is GAGVSQSPSNKVTEKGKDVELRCDPISGHTALYWYRQSLGQGLEFLIYFQGNSAPDKSGLPSDRFSAERTGGSVSTLTIQRTQQEDSAVYLCASSPGRVDYGYTFGSGTRLTVV.

The chain is built from TRBV2 and TRBJ2-7, with D possibly TRBD1 on 5 matching bases. Trimming stripped 7 bases from V and 2 bases from J, with 12 bases between. This CDR3 contains 13 residues. Germline CDR1 and CDR2: SNHLY and FYNNEI. The CDR3 region is CASKSWGPYEQYV. The CDR3, as DNA: TGTGCCAGCAAATCGTGGGGCCCCTACGAGCAGTACGTC.

The chain recombines TRBV10-2 with TRBJ2-7, with 7 bases that match TRBD1. Trimming cost V 6 bases and J 6 bases; bases outside gene matches: 8. The CDR3 is 13 amino acids. The germline V gene encodes CDR1 WSHSY and CDR2 SAAADI. CDR3 amino acids: CASRETTGVEQYV. The CDR3 DNA reads as TGCGCCAGCAGAGAAACTACAGGGGTCGAGCAGTACGTC.

In its sample, this clone was seen once. This chain joins TRBV11-2 and TRBJ1-2; tentative D call: TRBD1 (5 bases). Germline V gene sequence: CDR1 SGHAT, CDR2 FQNNGV. The CDR3 consists of 16 residues. The V gene lost 1 base and the J gene lost 3 bases, with 15 bases spanning the gap. As DNA, the CDR3 is TGTGCCAGCAGCTTAGGTGGGGCGCTCTCCCACTATGGCTACACCTTC. This translates into CASSLGGALSHYGYTF.

This rearrangement joins TRBV9 to TRBJ1-2; TRBD1 might be the D (6 bases). Germline CDR1 and CDR2: SGDLS and YYNGEE. This CDR3 contains 15 residues. V was trimmed by 3 bases and J by 7 bases, leaving 19 bases between them. For the CDR3, the DNA is TGTGCCAGCAGCGCGGGCCCTCAACAGGGTACTGGCTACACCTTC. Protein product: CASSAGPQQGTGYTF.

This clone occurred a few times. This chain joins TRBV11-2 and TRBJ1-1; D ambiguous. The germline V and J ends were trimmed by 5 bases and 0 bases, with 19 bases remaining between them. The CDR3 is 17 amino acids. CDR1 SGHAT and CDR2 FQNNGV come from the germline V gene. The CDR3, as DNA: TGTGCCAGCAGCCGGGCCGAGGGCTCCTTCATGAACACTGAAGCTTTCTTT. Amino acids: CASSRAEGSFMNTEAFF.

This clone was found once. This sequence joins TRBV29-1 and TRBJ2-1, with TRBD2 identical over 13 bases. CDR3 length: 16 amino acids. CDR1 is SQVTM and CDR2 is ANQGSEA in the germline V gene. The junction had 7 bases not matched to a gene; V was cut back by 7 bases and J by 1 base. The chain's CDR3 is CSAKGTSGKSYNEQFF. DNA for the CDR3: TGCAGCGCCAAGGGGACTAGCGGGAAGTCCTACAATGAGCAGTTCTTC.

V usage is TRBV5-4 and J usage is TRBJ1-1, with TRBD1 matching 9 bases. Unmatched junction bases numbered 8, after V lost 4 bases and J lost 4 bases. Germline V gives CDR1 SGHNT, CDR2 YYREEE (reference sequence). The CDR3 consists of 15 residues. The CDR3 loop is CASSPPGTGLTEAFF. In nucleotides, the CDR3 is TGTGCCAGCAGCCCTCCCGGGACAGGGCTCACTGAAGCTTTCTTT.

The chain combines TRBV30 with TRBJ1-2; the D is unclear. The CDR3 contains 13 residues. V lost 2 bases, J lost 4 bases, and 11 bases lay in between. CDR1 is GTSNPN, CDR2 SVGIG, per germline (reference sequence). The CDR3 DNA is TGTGCCTGGAGTATGGGCAGCGGCTATGGCTACACCTTC. Protein product: CAWSMGSGYGYTF.

The rearrangement uses TRBV2 and TRBJ1-1; TRBD1 might be the D (5 bases). In germline, CDR1 is SNHLY, CDR2 FYNNEI. The CDR3 totals 15 residues. Trimming shortened V by 3 bases and J by 0 bases, and 11 bases separated the two germline ends. CDR3 protein: CASSEFRVMNTEAFF. As DNA, the CDR3 is TGTGCCAGCAGTGAGTTCAGGGTGATGAACACTGAAGCTTTCTTT.

V is TRBV2 and J is TRBJ1-2; 7 positions agree with TRBD1. Looked up from germline, CDR1 is SNHLY and CDR2 is FYNNEI. The CDR3 consists of 14 residues. With 6 bases clipped from V and 4 bases from J, the junction kept 8 bases outside the gene matches. The CDR3 sequence is CASSEDRTVYGYTF. CDR3 nucleotides: TGTGCCAGCAGCGAGGACAGGACCGTCTATGGCTACACCTTC.

The V and J genes are TRBV15 and TRBJ1-2; no definite D call. The CDR3 covers 12 residues. The germline V gene has CDR1 LNHNV and CDR2 YYDKDF (reference sequence). V shed 3 bases and J shed 7 bases, with 9 bases lying between them. The CDR3 DNA reads as TGTGCCACCAGCAGCCACCCGGGTGGCTACACCTTC. It specifies CATSSHPGGYTF.

V and J are TRBV4-3 and TRBJ2-7; a possible D gene is TRBD2 (5 bases). V was cut by 0 bases and J by 6 bases, with 9 bases left in between. Germline V lookup: CDR1 LGHNA, CDR2 YSLEER. The CDR3 has 13 amino acids. CDR3: CASSQDRSGEQYV. The CDR3 DNA reads TGCGCCAGCAGCCAAGATCGGAGCGGCGAGCAGTACGTC.

A few counts support this clone. V is TRBV4-1 and J is TRBJ1-2, with D hard to call. Trimming shortened V by 4 bases and J by 7 bases, and 19 bases separated the two germline ends. Looked up from germline, CDR1 is MGHRA and CDR2 is YSYEKL. The CDR3 totals 15 residues. The CDR3 here is CASSLPRAASRGYTF. The CDR3 DNA reads TGCGCCAGCAGCCTACCCCGAGCCGCCTCCCGTGGCTACACCTTC.

V gene TRBV7-8 combines with J gene TRBJ1-2, with D unresolved. This CDR3 is 12 amino acids long. Trimming removed 2 bases at V and 3 bases at J, with 4 bases between. Germline V lookup: CDR1 SGHVS, CDR2 FQNEAQ. In DNA, the CDR3 is TGTGCCAGCAGCTTACAGGACTATGGCTACACCTTC. Its translation is CASSLQDYGYTF.

The rearrangement uses TRBV27 and TRBJ1-2, with a weak D call TRBD1 (6 bases). The CDR3 spans 15 residues. The germline gives CDR1 MNHEY, CDR2 SMNVEV (reference sequence). V shed 2 bases and J shed 2 bases, with 12 bases lying between them. CDR3 residues: CASSLRAGANYGYTF. The CDR3 nucleotides are TGTGCCAGCAGTTTACGCGCAGGGGCGAACTATGGCTACACCTTC.

The rearrangement links TRBV28 to TRBJ1-2; D gene unclear. This CDR3 is built from 15 residues. Germline V gene sequence: CDR1 MDHEN, CDR2 SYDVKM. Trimming pared 2 bases from V and 7 bases from J, leaving 17 bases between. The CDR3 here is CASSLLLAPAGGYTF. The DNA of the CDR3 is TGTGCCAGCAGTTTACTCCTGGCCCCAGCGGGTGGCTACACCTTC.

V and J are TRBV5-1 and TRBJ1-6, with D possibly being TRBD1 (6 bases). V gave up 0 bases and J gave up 2 bases, with 6 bases separating them. The CDR3 is made up of 15 amino acids. The germline V gene has CDR1 SGHRS and CDR2 YFSETQ. CDR3 residues: CASSLGTAYNSPLHF. CDR3 sequence (DNA): TGCGCCAGCAGCTTGGGGACAGCCTATAATTCACCCCTCCACTTT. Full variable domain (rest looked up from reference TRBV5-1 and TRBJ1-6): KAGVTQTPRYLIKTRGQQVTLSCSPISGHRSVSWYQQTPGQGLQFLFEYFSETQRNKGNFPGRFSGRQFSNSRSEMNVSTLELGDSALYLCASSLGTAYNSPLHFGNGTRLTVT.

This chain connects TRBV4-2 to TRBJ2-2; 10 bases are shared with TRBD2. V shed 2 bases, J shed 2 bases, and the junction held 5 bases outside the gene matches. CDR1 is LGHNA, CDR2 YNFKEQ, per germline. This CDR3 is 17 amino acids long. CDR3 coding DNA: TGTGCCAGCAGCCAACTAGCGGGGGAAAAAAACACCGGGGAGCTGTTTTTT. Its protein product is CASSQLAGEKNTGELFF.

The chain links TRBV5-1 to TRBJ2-5; possible D gene TRBD2, 5 bases. Germline V lookup: CDR1 SGHRS, CDR2 YFSETQ. This CDR3 spans 14 amino acids. The V end lost 6 bases, the J end lost 5 bases, and 17 bases lay between the germline ends. CDR3 sequence (DNA): TGCGCCAGCACTCGTGCTAGCCCCGGGGAGACCCAGTACTTC. Translated: CASTRASPGETQYF.

The chain carries TRBV11-2 and TRBJ1-5; perhaps TRBD1 as D (5 bases). This CDR3 is 15 amino acids long. The germline V and J ends were trimmed by 0 bases and 4 bases, with 10 bases remaining between them. Germline CDR1 SGHAT, CDR2 FQNNGV. This CDR3 is CASSLDRGGNQPQHF. The CDR3 coding sequence is TGTGCCAGCAGCTTAGATCGTGGGGGGAATCAGCCCCAGCATTTT.

This chain connects TRBV7-8 to TRBJ1-1; 7 bases map to TRBD1. Looked up from germline, CDR1 is SGHVS and CDR2 is FQNEAQ. V lost 7 bases and J lost 7; bases outside the gene matches: 15. This CDR3 is 15 amino acids long. The DNA of the CDR3 is TGTGCCAGCACCCCGGGGTCGGGACAGAGTCTTGAAGCTTTCTTT. Its protein is CASTPGSGQSLEAFF.

Comments on this clone: Other DNA sequences in this sample translate to the same CDR3. V is TRBV9 and J is TRBJ2-3; 13 bases agree with TRBD2. With 3 bases clipped from V and 4 bases from J, the junction kept 5 bases outside the gene matches. CDR3 length: 16 residues. Per germline, CDR1 SGDLS and CDR2 YYNGEE. The CDR3 spells CASSGRTSGGADTQYF. As DNA, the CDR3 is TGTGCCAGCAGCGGAAGGACTAGCGGGGGTGCAGATACGCAGTATTTT.